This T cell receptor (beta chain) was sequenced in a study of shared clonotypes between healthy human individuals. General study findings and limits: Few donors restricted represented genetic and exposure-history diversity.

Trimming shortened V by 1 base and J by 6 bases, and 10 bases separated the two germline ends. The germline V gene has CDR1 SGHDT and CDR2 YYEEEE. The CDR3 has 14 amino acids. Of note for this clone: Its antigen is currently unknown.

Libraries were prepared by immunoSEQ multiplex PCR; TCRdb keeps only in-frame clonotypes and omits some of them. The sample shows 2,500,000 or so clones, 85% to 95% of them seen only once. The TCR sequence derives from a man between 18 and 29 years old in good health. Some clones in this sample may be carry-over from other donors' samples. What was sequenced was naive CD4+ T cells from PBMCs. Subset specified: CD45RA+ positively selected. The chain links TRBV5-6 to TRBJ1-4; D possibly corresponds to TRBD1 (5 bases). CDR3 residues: CASSLQGRDEKLFF. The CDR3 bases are TGTGCCAGCAGCTTGCAGGGCCGGGATGAAAAACTGTTTTTT.